This is a list of T cell receptor beta chains from one sample in a study of blood T cell repertoires in COVID-19. Measured with immunoSEQ multiplex PCR; TCRdb has only the in-frame clones, and not every one. Altogether 110,000 to 150,000 clones are present, approximately 80% being singletons, with the ten largest covering roughly 8%. Input material: peripheral blood. The receptors shown here come from a human donor in a cohort sampled during active COVID-19. The CDR3 runs from the conserved cysteine through the conserved F or W. The D gene is left open where the match is weak.

>18|TRBJ2-5|TRBD2|TRBV3-1/TRBV3-2
CASRGQGPGLADQETQYF
TGTGCCAGCAGGGGACAAGGGCCGGGACTAGCGGACCAAGAGACCCAGTACTTC
>12|TRBJ2-5|TRBD1|TRBV29-1
CSDGQGQETQYF
TGCAGCGATGGACAGGGGCAAGAGACCCAGTACTTC
>11|TRBJ2-5|TRBD1|TRBV7-2
CALGGRETQYF
TGTGCGCTAGGGGGCCGCGAGACCCAGTACTTC
>15|TRBJ1-5|TRBD1|TRBV9
CASSARDSYNQPQHF
TGTGCCAGCAGCGCGAGGGACAGTTACAATCAGCCCCAGCATTTT
>15|TRBJ2-7|-|TRBV6-5
CASRVRAEGSYEQYF
TGTGCCAGCAGGGTACGAGCGGAGGGATCCTACGAGCAGTACTTC
>16|TRBJ2-7|-|TRBV7-8
CASSGKQGFGIYEQYF
TGTGCCAGCAGCGGTAAACAGGGATTCGGGATCTACGAGCAGTACTTC
>14|TRBJ1-2|-|TRBV14
CASSQDRGRGGYTF
TGTGCCAGCAGCCAAGATCGGGGGAGAGGTGGCTACACCTTC
>14|TRBJ1-1|TRBD1|TRBV5-1
CASSLGQGYTEAFF
TGCGCCAGCAGCCTAGGACAGGGGTACACTGAAGCTTTCTTT
>13|TRBJ1-2|-|TRBV15
CATSRGDDRGYTF
TGTGCCACCAGCAGAGGCGATGACAGGGGCTACACCTTC
>18|TRBJ2-6|TRBD1|TRBV7-2
CASSPRTGVVSGANVLTF
TGTGCCAGCAGCCCCCGGACAGGGGTGGTCTCTGGGGCCAACGTCCTGACTTTC
>15|TRBJ2-7|TRBD1|TRBV5-1
CASSLVRTGGDEQYF
TGCGCCAGCAGCTTGGTTAGGACAGGGGGGGACGAGCAGTACTTC
>14|TRBJ1-5|TRBD1|TRBV28
CASSPGGGLQPQHF
TGTGCCAGCAGCCCAGGGGGCGGATTACAGCCCCAGCATTTT
>13|TRBJ1-6|-|TRBV28
CASQTGGETPLHF
TGTGCCAGCCAAACGGGGGGGGAGACACCCCTCCACTTT
>15|TRBJ2-7|-|TRBV6-5
CASSYSEGSSYEQYF
TGTGCCAGCAGTTACTCGGAGGGAAGCTCCTACGAGCAGTACTTC
>15|TRBJ2-1|-|TRBV28
CASSPERRNVNEQFF
TGTGCCAGCAGCCCAGAACGGCGGAACGTCAATGAGCAGTTCTTC
>14|TRBJ2-5|TRBD2|TRBV24-1
CATSESHGGETQYF
TGTGCCACCAGTGAATCCCACGGGGGGGAGACCCAGTACTTC
>14|TRBJ1-5|-|TRBV19
CASSDSHSNQPQHF
TGTGCCAGTAGCGACAGCCATAGCAATCAGCCCCAGCATTTT
>15|TRBJ2-7|-|TRBV19
CASSPTFLRGYEQYF
TGTGCCAGTAGCCCGACCTTTCTACGGGGCTACGAGCAGTACTTC
>13|TRBJ2-7|-|TRBV28
CASSSLRFYEQYF
TGTGCCAGCAGTTCTCTGAGGTTCTACGAGCAGTACTTC
>13|TRBJ1-4|-|TRBV7-8
CASSQTRNEKLFF
TGTGCCAGCAGCCAGACCAGGAATGAAAAACTGTTTTTT